The 29 T cell receptor beta chains below come from one sample, sequenced in a study of response to subunit inactivated influenza vaccine (dated by TCRdb to the late 2010s). Library generation was performed with RT-PCR. For sequencing, an Illumina HiSeq 2500 was employed. TCRdb trimmed public reads at Q25 via fastp, called clones via MiXCR and kept in-frame beta chains. All rows with the same CDR3 protein become a single entry with the most common DNA and genes. Across this sample there are about 530,000 distinct CDR3 sequences, with approximately 10% seen only once. The ten top clones hold 10% of the sample. The sample in question was PBMCs from blood, obtained on the day of vaccination. Source of these receptors: a man between 50 and 59 years old who received an inactivated influenza vaccine. Donor details come from another sample of the same person, matched by shared clones.

The chain is built from TRBV3-1 and TRBJ2-1; TRBD2 matches at 13 bases. Trimming cost V 4 bases and J 12 bases; bases outside gene matches: 21. The germline gives CDR1 LGHDT, CDR2 YNNKEL (reference sequence). CDR3 length: 19 amino acids. CDR3 region: CASSRTSRPGLAGLSVQFF. DNA of the CDR3: TGTGCCAGCAGCCGCACATCGAGGCCGGGACTAGCGGGATTGTCGGTGCAGTTCTTC.

This clonotype was observed a few times. V gene TRBV25-1 combines with J gene TRBJ2-3; 9 bases align to TRBD2. After removal of 4 bases from V and 3 bases from J, the junction contained 2 bases not matched to a gene. From germline, CDR1 is MGHDK and CDR2 SYGVNS. CDR3 length equals 14 residues. Here the CDR3 reads CASSVSGRTDTQYF. The CDR3 bases are TGTGCCAGCAGTGTTAGCGGGAGAACAGATACGCAGTATTTT.

This clonotype was seen repeatedly, ten times or more. The rearrangement uses TRBV10-3 and TRBJ2-5, with D possibly TRBD2 on 5 matching bases. V was cut by 5 bases and J by 3 bases, with 7 bases left in between. Germline V gene sequence: CDR1 ENHRY, CDR2 SYGVKD. CDR3 size: 12 residues. This CDR3 reads CAISLGEETQYF. CDR3 nucleotides: TGTGCCATCAGTCTCGGGGAAGAGACCCAGTACTTC.

This clonotype was seen ten or more times. The J gene is TRBJ1-1, the V gene TRBV12-3 or TRBV12-4, with a weak D call TRBD1 (5 bases). This CDR3 comprises 13 residues. V lost 5 bases to trimming and J lost 8 bases, with 15 bases between them. In DNA form, the CDR3 reads TGTGCCAGCAGTCACCGGGGCCGGGGGGAAGCTTTCTTT. The encoded protein is CASSHRGRGEAFF.

This clonotype was detected only a few times. CDR3 DNA sequence: TGTGCCATCAGCCGGGACATCAAGAACACTGAAGCTTTCTTT. Amino acids: CAISRDIKNTEAFF. This sequence joins TRBV10-3 and TRBJ1-1, with TRBD1 as a possible D gene (6 bases). The CDR3 is 14 amino acids. Trimming removed 6 bases from V and 1 base from J, with 12 bases in between. CDR1 and CDR2 (germline): ENHRY, SYGVKD.

This clonotype has only a few counts. The chain uses TRBV3-1 and TRBJ2-1; D unresolved. Germline CDR1 reads LGHDT; CDR2 reads YNNKEL (reference sequence). V gave up 6 bases and J gave up 6 bases, with 6 bases separating them. The CDR3 has 11 residues. CDR3 residues: CASRERNEQFF. The CDR3 nucleotides are TGTGCCAGCAGGGAACGCAATGAGCAGTTCTTC.

The chain uses TRBV20-1 and TRBJ1-1; unclear D gene. Trimming removed 3 bases at V and 1 base at J, with 6 bases between. In germline, CDR1 is DFQATT, CDR2 SNEGSKA (reference sequence). The CDR3 has 12 amino acids. The CDR3 DNA follows: TGCAGTGCTAGTCAGACGAACACTGAAGCTTTCTTT. Encoded protein: CSASQTNTEAFF.

This chain links TRBV10-3 with TRBJ2-7, with 10 nucleotides matching TRBD2. V lost 6 bases to trimming and J lost 6 bases; unmatched junction nucleotides: 11. In germline, CDR1 is ENHRY, CDR2 SYGVKD. The CDR3 runs 15 residues. The CDR3 region is CAIRNPGLAISEQYF. CDR3 coding DNA: TGTGCCATCAGAAATCCGGGACTAGCGATCTCCGAGCAGTACTTC.

This clonotype was observed a handful of times. The V gene is TRBV5-1, the J gene TRBJ2-5, with D maybe TRBD2 (5 bases). Trimming took off 0 bases at V and 9 bases at J, with 12 bases between the two ends. The length of the CDR3 is 13 residues. Looked up from germline, CDR1 is SGHRS and CDR2 is YFSETQ. Here the CDR3 DNA reads TGCGCCAGCAGCTTGGGAGAGGCGAGGGCCCAGTACTTC. Protein product: CASSLGEARAQYF. The variable domain in full, completed from reference TRBV5-1 and TRBJ2-5, reads KAGVTQTPRYLIKTRGQQVTLSCSPISGHRSVSWYQQTPGQGLQFLFEYFSETQRNKGNFPGRFSGRQFSNSRSEMNVSTLELGDSALYLCASSLGEARAQYFGPGTRLLVL.

This clonotype was seen more than once but under ten times. CDR3: CASSLAPDNQPQHF. In DNA form, the CDR3 reads TGCGCCAGCAGCTTGGCCCCGGATAATCAGCCCCAGCATTTT. The chain recombines TRBV5-1 with TRBJ1-5; D is unresolved. Germline assignment: CDR1 SGHRS and CDR2 YFSETQ. This CDR3 has 14 amino acids. Trimming removed 0 bases at V and 4 bases at J, with 8 bases between.

V is TRBV3-1 and J is TRBJ2-4; 9 bases are shared with TRBD1. Germline V gene data show CDR1 as LGHDT and CDR2 as YNNKEL (reference sequence). The CDR3 runs 14 residues. V lost 5 bases, J lost 8 bases, and 7 bases stayed unmatched. The CDR3: CASSFRDRADIQYF. Here the CDR3 DNA reads TGTGCCAGCAGCTTCCGGGACAGGGCGGACATTCAGTACTTC.

This clonotype was counted between two and nine times. The rearrangement links TRBV12-3 or TRBV12-4 to TRBJ2-1, with 8 bases fitting TRBD1. V lost 7 bases to trimming and J lost 5 bases; unmatched junction nucleotides: 10. This CDR3 spans 15 amino acids. CDR3 in amino acids: CASTEDRGNNNEQFF. The CDR3 DNA reads TGTGCCAGCACCGAAGACAGGGGAAACAACAATGAGCAGTTCTTC.

This clonotype appeared many times. The chain recombines TRBV29-1 with TRBJ1-1; D remains unclear. Germline CDR1 is SQVTM and CDR2 is ANQGSEA. V lost 3 bases, J lost 1 base, and 21 bases lay in between. This CDR3 spans 17 amino acids. The CDR3 DNA sequence: TGCAGCGTTGAGCCGGGCTGGGCAATAATCCAGAACACTGAAGCTTTCTTT. Encoded protein: CSVEPGWAIIQNTEAFF. Full variable domain (missing parts from reference TRBV29-1 and TRBJ1-1): SAVISQKPSRDICQRGTSLTIQCQVDSQVTMMFWYRQQPGQSLTLIATANQGSEATYESGFVIDKFPISRPNLTFSTLTVSNMSPEDSSIYLCSVEPGWAIIQNTEAFFGQGTRLTVV.

This clonotype was counted many times. The rearrangement joins TRBV5-6 to TRBJ2-4; D perhaps matches TRBD2 (6 bases). Germline CDR1 SGHDT, CDR2 YYEEEE. The CDR3 runs 16 residues. V lost 3 bases and J 4 bases, leaving 17 bases between the germline ends. CDR3 in DNA: TGTGCCAGCAGCTGGGTTGGGAGGATGGGAAAAAACATTCAGTACTTC. Translating gives CASSWVGRMGKNIQYF.

This clonotype was found a few times. This sequence joins TRBV29-1 and TRBJ1-1; D is perhaps TRBD1 (6 bases). CDR1 is SQVTM and CDR2 is ANQGSEA in the germline V gene. The CDR3 spans 15 residues. The V and J ends lost 1 base and 4 bases respectively, with 16 bases between them. The CDR3 DNA reads TGCAGCGTTGAAGGGGCGGCAGGGGTATTCACTGAAGCTTTCTTT. Amino acids: CSVEGAAGVFTEAFF.

This chain joins TRBV4-1 and TRBJ2-1, with D perhaps matching TRBD2 (6 bases). Germline loops: CDR1 MGHRA, CDR2 YSYEKL. Between the trimmed V and J ends, which lost 2 bases and 4 bases, there was a span of 24 bases. CDR3 size: 19 residues. For the CDR3, the DNA is TGCGCCAGCAGCCAACCCCTGAGCGGCCGGGGAGGATCTTACAATGAGCAGTTCTTC. This encodes CASSQPLSGRGGSYNEQFF.

The V gene is TRBV10-1, the J gene TRBJ2-5; 12 nucleotides align to TRBD2. The CDR3 is 16 residues long. Germline values: CDR1 WNHNN, CDR2 SYGVQD (reference sequence). Germline trimming cut 2 bases from V and 4 bases from J; bases unmatched to any gene: 5. CDR3 sequence (DNA): TGCGCCAGCAGTGAGCTACTAGCGGGGGGCCTAGAGACCCAGTACTTC. Translated, it gives CASSELLAGGLETQYF.

This clonotype was detected a few times. The rearrangement uses TRBV4-3 and TRBJ2-1; D not certain. The CDR3 is 13 residues long. Germline lookup yields CDR1 LGHNA and CDR2 YSLEER. V lost 4 bases, J lost 8 bases, and 12 bases lay in between. CDR3 residues: CASSPSLSHEQFF. In DNA form, the CDR3 reads TGCGCCAGCAGCCCTTCTCTCAGTCATGAGCAGTTCTTC.

This sequence joins TRBV12-3 or TRBV12-4 and TRBJ2-1; D remains ambiguous. V lost 8 bases, J lost 4 bases, and 9 bases lay in between. The CDR3 runs 12 residues. The CDR3 is CASGKTYNEQFF. DNA of the CDR3: TGTGCCAGCGGAAAGACGTACAATGAGCAGTTCTTC.

This clonotype has just a few counts. The chain carries TRBV3-1 and TRBJ2-7; possibly TRBD1 or TRBD2 for D (5 bases each). The germline gives CDR1 LGHDT, CDR2 YNNKEL (reference sequence). V lost 4 bases, J lost 1 base, and 11 bases lay in between. This CDR3 has 14 residues. In DNA, the CDR3 is TGTGCCAGCAGCCCCGGGACGGATTCCTACGAGCAGTACTTC. Translated, it gives CASSPGTDSYEQYF.

The rearrangement uses TRBV5-1 and TRBJ1-1, with D possibly matching TRBD1 (6 bases). V was shortened by 1 base and J by 9 bases, with 13 bases between the two germline ends. This CDR3 has 13 amino acids. The germline CDR1 and CDR2 sequences are SGHRS and YFSETQ. The CDR3 protein is CASSLSGGNQAFF. The CDR3 DNA reads as TGCGCCAGCAGCTTGTCGGGGGGCAATCAAGCTTTCTTT.

Details on this clonotype: Since a much larger clone is just one base distant, this may be a read error. This rearrangement joins TRBV11-1 to TRBJ2-3; maybe TRBD2 (5 bases). Germline values: CDR1 SGHAT, CDR2 FQDESV (reference sequence). The CDR3 has 14 amino acids. The chain's CDR3 is CASSPVGNSDTHYF. As DNA, the CDR3 is TGTGCCAGCAGCCCGGTCGGGAACTCAGATACGCATTATTTT.

This clonotype was seen just once. CDR3 DNA sequence: TGTGCCAGCAAAGGGACGGCCCCTCCCTATGGCTACACCTTC. Encoded protein: CASKGTAPPYGYTF. The gene calls are TRBV6-1 and TRBJ1-2; a possible D gene is TRBD1 (5 bases). There are 14 residues in the CDR3. V lost 7 bases and J lost 4, with 16 bases in between. Germline lookup yields CDR1 MNHNS and CDR2 SASEGT.

This clonotype was observed at least ten times. V usage is TRBV12-3 or TRBV12-4 and J usage is TRBJ2-7; possible D gene TRBD2, 6 bases. The CDR3 runs 14 residues. The V end was cut by 4 bases, the J end by 2 bases, with 12 bases between. CDR3 amino acids: CASSYRDSPYEQYF. In DNA, the CDR3 is TGTGCCAGCAGTTACCGGGACTCCCCCTACGAGCAGTACTTC.

This clonotype was seen many times. J is TRBJ2-1 and V is TRBV12-3 or TRBV12-4; no reliable D call. The germline V and J ends were trimmed by 5 bases and 6 bases, with 5 bases remaining between them. The CDR3 runs to 11 residues. This CDR3 reads CASSPSNEQFF. The CDR3 region has the DNA TGTGCCAGCAGTCCATCCAATGAGCAGTTCTTC.

The J gene is TRBJ2-7, the V gene TRBV7-9; 7 positions match TRBD1. In germline, CDR1 is SEHNR, CDR2 FQNEAQ (reference sequence). Trimming at V came to 1 base and at J to 3 bases, leaving 6 bases not matched to a gene. The CDR3 covers 15 residues. CDR3 sequence: CASSLVGQGVYEQYF. In nucleotides, the CDR3 is TGTGCCAGCAGCTTAGTCGGGCAGGGGGTCTACGAGCAGTACTTC.

The J gene is TRBJ2-6, the V gene TRBV20-1; D is perhaps TRBD1 (6 bases). The germline gives CDR1 DFQATT, CDR2 SNEGSKA (reference sequence). The CDR3 loop spans 15 amino acids. V shed 3 bases and J shed 4 bases, with 13 bases lying between them. The CDR3 DNA sequence: TGCAGTGCTAGGGCTGGGACATCCGGGGCCAACGTCCTGACTTTC. Amino acids: CSARAGTSGANVLTF.

This clonotype has at least ten counts. CDR3 amino acids: CASSFDNSPLHF. For the CDR3, the DNA is TGTGCCAGCAGCTTCGATAATTCACCCCTCCACTTT. The rearrangement joins TRBV5-5 to TRBJ1-6, with D unresolved. The V gene lost 2 bases and the J gene lost 5 bases, with 2 bases spanning the gap. The CDR3 sequence is 12 residues long. Germline CDR1 and CDR2: SGHKS and YYEKEE (reference sequence).

The rearrangement uses TRBV20-1 and TRBJ1-6, with 8 bases that match TRBD1. The V gene's germline CDR1 is DFQATT and CDR2 SNEGSKA (reference sequence). CDR3 length: 16 amino acids. V trimming: 4 bases; J trimming: 1 base; junction bases outside the gene matches: 6. CDR3 in amino acids: CSAKGRQGSYNSPLHF. CDR3 bases: TGCAGTGCTAAGGGGAGACAGGGGTCCTATAATTCACCCCTCCACTTT.